This T cell receptor beta chain was sequenced in a study of blood T cell repertoires in COVID-19 (dated by TCRdb to 2020 to 2022). Notes on the research overall: Samples from collaborators originated in the United States, Italy and Spain and spanned both the acute and convalescent phases of COVID-19. Subjects who had been exposed to COVID-19, were actively infected with it, or had recovered from it provided the deeply sampled blood TCRbeta repertoires that made up the dataset. The prospective study material was composed of cDNA or gDNA derived from T cells, B-cell-depleted T cells, or PBMCs. Where HLA class I and class II types were available, the types were taken from metadata supplied by the sample provider, not from assay-based typing. Sample metadata almost always included a de-identified subject ID, COVID-19 status, age in years and sex. The samples were drawn from the first 160 participants of the ongoing ImmuneRACE study and from some 1,300 subjects provided by 6 global collaborators. The repertoires were released in a freely available public database intended as a resource for research on the immune response to SARS-CoV-2.

TCRbeta CDR3 regions were amplified from genomic DNA by means of the immunoSEQ Assay, a bias-controlled multiplex PCR. Per the source publication's procedure: The number of nucleated cells in each sample was estimated by amplification of reference gene primers within the assay. To quantify the absolute abundance of each unique TCRbeta CDR3 rearrangement, sequence reads were collapsed and filtered. For each sample, productive Simpson clonality was calculated by taking the square root of Simpson's diversity index across productive rearrangements. Here the immuneACCESS table is served through TCRdb, limited to in-frame sequences with V and J called. Missing clones are a known gap in these copies; in checked studies unresolved V genes cover under half, and the rest lacks a known reason. That table furnishes V, J and clone size, whereas the DNA furnished D and trimming. The sample table holds about 39,000 clones, of which approximately 78% were seen once. The ten biggest clones cover 10% of the sample.

With regard to this clone: Its antigen target is currently unknown. There are no base qualities to consult, and no much larger clone falls within one base.

Whole blood was collected in K2EDTA tubes by collaborating institutions according to the institutions' own protocols. For TCRbeta analysis, collaborator samples were shipped as frozen whole blood, as isolated PBMCs, or as DNA extracted from either sample type. Based on the germline V gene, the CDR1 and CDR2 sequences are SGHRS and YFSETQ. Reading from cysteine to phenylalanine, the CDR3 counts 14 amino acids. The only DNA kept is the CDR3, 42 bases in frame from the first base. A distance of 14 bases separates the germline ends of V and J, which lose 4 bases and 7 bases respectively. Overall study results and their limits: The amount of clinical and demographic metadata varied by source and participant and was provided uncurated.

The V and J genes are TRBV5-1 and TRBJ1-4, with an unclear D gene assignment. The sample was peripheral blood. This receptor was obtained from a man in his sixties in a cohort sampled during active COVID-19. The bases are TGCGCCAGCAGCCCGTCTGATTCGAGTGAAAAACTGTTTTTT. It codes for CASSPSDSSEKLFF.